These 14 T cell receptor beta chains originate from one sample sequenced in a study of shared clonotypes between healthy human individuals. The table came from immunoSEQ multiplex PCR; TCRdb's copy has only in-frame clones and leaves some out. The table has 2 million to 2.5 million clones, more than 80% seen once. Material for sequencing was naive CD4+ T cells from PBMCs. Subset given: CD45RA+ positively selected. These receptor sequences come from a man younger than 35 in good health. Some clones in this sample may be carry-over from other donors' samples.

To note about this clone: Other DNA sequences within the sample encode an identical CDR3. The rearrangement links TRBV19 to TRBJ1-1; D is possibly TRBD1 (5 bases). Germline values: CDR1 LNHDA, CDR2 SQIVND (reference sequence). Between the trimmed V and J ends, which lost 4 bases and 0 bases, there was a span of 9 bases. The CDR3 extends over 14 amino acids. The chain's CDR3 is CASSTTVLNTEAFF. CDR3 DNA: TGTGCCAGTAGTACGACAGTTTTGAACACTGAAGCTTTCTTT.

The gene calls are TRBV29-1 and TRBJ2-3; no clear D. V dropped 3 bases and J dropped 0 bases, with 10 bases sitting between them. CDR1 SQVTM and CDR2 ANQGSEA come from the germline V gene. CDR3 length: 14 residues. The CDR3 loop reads CSVDPYSSTDTQYF. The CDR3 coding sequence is TGCAGCGTTGACCCCTACAGCAGCACAGATACGCAGTATTTT.

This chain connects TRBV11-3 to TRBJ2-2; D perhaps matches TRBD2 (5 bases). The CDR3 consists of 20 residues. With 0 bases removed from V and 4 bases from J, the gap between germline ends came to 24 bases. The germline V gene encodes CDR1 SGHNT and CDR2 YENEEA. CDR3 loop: CASSLDWVSPAPRGTGELFF. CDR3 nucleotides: TGTGCCAGCAGCTTAGATTGGGTGTCCCCCGCCCCCCGGGGCACCGGGGAGCTGTTTTTT.

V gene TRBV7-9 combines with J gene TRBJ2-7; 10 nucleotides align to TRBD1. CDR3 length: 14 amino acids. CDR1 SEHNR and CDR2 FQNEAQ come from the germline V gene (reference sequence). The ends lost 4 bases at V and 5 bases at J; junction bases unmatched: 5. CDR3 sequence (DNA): TGTGCCAGCAGCTCCTCCGGGACAGGGGACGAGCAGTACTTC. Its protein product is CASSSSGTGDEQYF.

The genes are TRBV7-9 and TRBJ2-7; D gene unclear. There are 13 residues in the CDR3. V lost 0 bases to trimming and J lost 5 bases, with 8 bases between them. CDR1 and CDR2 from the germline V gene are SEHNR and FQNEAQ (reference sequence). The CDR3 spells CASSLAGSNEQYF. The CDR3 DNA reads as TGTGCCAGCAGCTTAGCGGGCAGCAACGAGCAGTACTTC.

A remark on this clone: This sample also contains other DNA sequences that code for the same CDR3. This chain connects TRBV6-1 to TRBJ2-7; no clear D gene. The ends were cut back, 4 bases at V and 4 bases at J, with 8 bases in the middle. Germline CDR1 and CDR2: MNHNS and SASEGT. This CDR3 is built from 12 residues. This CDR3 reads CASSALGYEQYF. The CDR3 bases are TGTGCCAGCAGTGCTTTGGGTTACGAGCAGTACTTC.

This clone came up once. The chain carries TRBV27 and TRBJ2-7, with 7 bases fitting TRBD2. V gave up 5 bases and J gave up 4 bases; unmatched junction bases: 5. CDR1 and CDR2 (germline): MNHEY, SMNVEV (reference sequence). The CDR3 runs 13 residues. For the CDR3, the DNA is TGTGCCAGCAGTGGACGACTAGCTTACGAGCAGTACTTC. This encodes CASSGRLAYEQYF.

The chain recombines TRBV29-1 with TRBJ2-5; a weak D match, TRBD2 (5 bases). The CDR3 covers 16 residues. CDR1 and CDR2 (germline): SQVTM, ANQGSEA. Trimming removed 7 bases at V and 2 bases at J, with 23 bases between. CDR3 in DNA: TGCAGCGCCCACCTACGACCTACCCGGGGTCAAGAGACCCAGTACTTC. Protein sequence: CSAHLRPTRGQETQYF.

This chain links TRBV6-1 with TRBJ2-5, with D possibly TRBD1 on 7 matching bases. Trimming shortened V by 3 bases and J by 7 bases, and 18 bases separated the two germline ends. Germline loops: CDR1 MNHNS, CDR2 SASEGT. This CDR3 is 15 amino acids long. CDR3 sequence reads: CASSEEGRPGGTQYF. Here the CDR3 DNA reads TGTGCCAGCAGTGAGGAGGGACGGCCAGGGGGGACCCAGTACTTC.

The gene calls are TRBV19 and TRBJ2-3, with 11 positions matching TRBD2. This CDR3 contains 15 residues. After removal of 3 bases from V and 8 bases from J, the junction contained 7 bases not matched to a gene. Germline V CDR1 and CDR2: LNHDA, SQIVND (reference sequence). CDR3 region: CASSMVASGRRTQYF. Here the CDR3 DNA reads TGTGCCAGTAGTATGGTGGCTAGCGGGAGGCGTACGCAGTATTTT.

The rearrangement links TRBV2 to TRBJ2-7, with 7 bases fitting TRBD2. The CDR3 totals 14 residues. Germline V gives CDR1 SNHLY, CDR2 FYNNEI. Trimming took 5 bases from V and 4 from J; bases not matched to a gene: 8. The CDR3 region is CASSKGTNYYEQYF. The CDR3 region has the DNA TGTGCCAGCAGTAAAGGGACTAACTATTACGAGCAGTACTTC. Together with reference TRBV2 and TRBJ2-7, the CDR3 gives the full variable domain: EPEVTQTPSHQVTQMGQEVILRCVPISNHLYFYWYRQILGQKVEFLVSFYNNEISEKSEIFDDQFSVERPDGSNFTLKIRSTKLEDSAMYFCASSKGTNYYEQYFGPGTRLTVT.

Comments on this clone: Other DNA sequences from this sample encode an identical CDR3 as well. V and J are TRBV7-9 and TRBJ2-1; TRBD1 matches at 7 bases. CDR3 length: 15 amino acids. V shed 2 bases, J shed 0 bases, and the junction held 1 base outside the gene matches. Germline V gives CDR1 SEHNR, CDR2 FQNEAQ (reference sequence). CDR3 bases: TGTGCCAGCAGCTTACGGGACAGCTCCTACAATGAGCAGTTCTTC. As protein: CASSLRDSSYNEQFF.

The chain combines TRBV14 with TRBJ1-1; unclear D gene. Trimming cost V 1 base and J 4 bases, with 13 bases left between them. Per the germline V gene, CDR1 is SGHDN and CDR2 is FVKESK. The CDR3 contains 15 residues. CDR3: CASSQVQPRGTEAFF. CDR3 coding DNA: TGTGCCAGCAGCCAAGTACAGCCCCGGGGCACTGAAGCTTTCTTT.

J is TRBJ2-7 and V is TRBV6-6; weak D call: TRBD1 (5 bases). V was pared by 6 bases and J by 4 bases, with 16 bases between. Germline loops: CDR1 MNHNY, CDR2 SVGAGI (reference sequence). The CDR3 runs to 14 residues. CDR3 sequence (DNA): TGTGCCAGCAGGCAGGGATATGCGAGATACGAGCAGTACTTC. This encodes CASRQGYARYEQYF.